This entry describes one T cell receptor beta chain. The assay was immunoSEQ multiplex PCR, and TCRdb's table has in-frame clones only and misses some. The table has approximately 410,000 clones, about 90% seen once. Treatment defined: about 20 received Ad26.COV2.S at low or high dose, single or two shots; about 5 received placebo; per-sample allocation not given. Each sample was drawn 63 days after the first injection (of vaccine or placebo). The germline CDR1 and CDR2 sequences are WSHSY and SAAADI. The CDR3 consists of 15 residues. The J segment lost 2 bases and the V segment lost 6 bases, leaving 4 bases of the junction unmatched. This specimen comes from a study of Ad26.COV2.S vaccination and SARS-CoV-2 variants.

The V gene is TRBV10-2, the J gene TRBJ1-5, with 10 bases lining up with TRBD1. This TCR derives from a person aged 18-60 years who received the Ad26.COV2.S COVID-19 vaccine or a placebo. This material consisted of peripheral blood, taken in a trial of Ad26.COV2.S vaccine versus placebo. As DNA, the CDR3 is TGCGCCAGCAGCAGGGACAGGGGAGGCAATCAGCCCCAGCATTTT. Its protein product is CASSRDRGGNQPQHF.